The 24 T cell receptor beta chains below come from one sample, sequenced in a study of blood T cell repertoires in COVID-19. Assay used: immunoSEQ multiplex PCR; TCRdb lists only in-frame clones, some missing. The top ten clones hold roughly 15% of a sample with 130,000 to 150,000 clones, roughly 78% of them seen once. The sample comprised peripheral blood. Every receptor here comes from a human donor with acute or convalescent COVID-19. The donor label of this sample is uncertain.

The V gene is TRBV4-2, the J gene TRBJ1-2; D is undetermined. Trimming left V 1 base short and J 2 bases short, with 8 bases between. This CDR3 is 14 amino acids long. Looked up from germline, CDR1 is LGHNA and CDR2 is YNFKEQ. CDR3: CASSQAGRNYGYTF. The DNA of the CDR3 is TGTGCCAGCAGCCAAGCCGGCAGGAACTATGGCTACACCTTC.

This chain joins TRBV5-1 and TRBJ2-7, with 8 bases that match TRBD2. Per the germline V gene, CDR1 is SGHRS and CDR2 is YFSETQ. The CDR3 has 15 residues. J gave up 1 base and V 3 bases, and 6 bases lay outside the gene matches. The CDR3 DNA reads TGCGCCAGCAGCTCGGGACTAGTTAGGTCCTACGAGCAGTACTTC. Amino acids: CASSSGLVRSYEQYF.

V usage is TRBV6-1 and J usage is TRBJ1-3; a weak D match, TRBD1 (6 bases). The ends were cut back, 3 bases at V and 5 bases at J, with 23 bases in the middle. Germline lookup yields CDR1 MNHNS and CDR2 SASEGT. The CDR3 contains 18 residues. The CDR3 is CASSDLNPGHQVRNTIYF. The CDR3 DNA sequence: TGTGCCAGCAGTGACCTAAATCCGGGACATCAAGTAAGAAACACCATATATTTT.

The gene calls are TRBV5-1 and TRBJ1-1, with 7 bases matching TRBD1. Germline V gene sequence: CDR1 SGHRS, CDR2 YFSETQ. The CDR3 is made up of 18 amino acids. Germline trimming cut 3 bases from V and 0 bases from J; bases unmatched to any gene: 14. The CDR3 is CASSSLGQRTSMNTEAFF. The CDR3 nucleotides read TGCGCCAGCAGCTCCTTGGGACAGCGAACGTCCATGAACACTGAAGCTTTCTTT.

V gene TRBV18 combines with J gene TRBJ2-7; a weak D match, TRBD2 (6 bases). Per germline, CDR1 KGHSH and CDR2 LQKENI. The V and J ends lost 3 bases and 3 bases respectively, with 9 bases between them. The CDR3 length is 13 residues. The CDR3 reads CASSPSGSYEQYF. The CDR3 bases are TGTGCCAGCTCACCCTCCGGGAGCTACGAGCAGTACTTC.

The gene calls are TRBV11-2 and TRBJ1-4; TRBD1 matches 10 bases. The V gene's germline CDR1 is SGHAT and CDR2 FQNNGV. V gave up 3 bases and J gave up 8 bases; unmatched junction bases: 6. This CDR3 is 15 amino acids long. In DNA form, the CDR3 reads TGTGCCAGCAGCTTCAGCCGGGACAGGGGCGAAAAACTGTTTTTT. Its protein product is CASSFSRDRGEKLFF.

This chain joins TRBV19 and TRBJ1-1; 8 positions match TRBD1. Trimming took 3 bases from V and 4 from J; bases not matched to a gene: 1. Germline-derived CDR1 and CDR2 are LNHDA and SQIVND (reference sequence). CDR3 length: 13 amino acids. The CDR3 here is CASSIRGPTEAFF. The CDR3 region has the DNA TGTGCCAGTAGTATCAGGGGGCCCACTGAAGCTTTCTTT.

The genes are TRBV19 and TRBJ2-2; 7 bases are shared with TRBD1. The V segment lost 3 bases and the J segment 4 bases; nucleotides outside the gene matches: 5. The length of the CDR3 is 15 residues. Germline lookup yields CDR1 LNHDA and CDR2 SQIVND (reference sequence). CDR3 DNA sequence: TGTGCCAGTAGTATTGACAGGGCCGGCACCGGGGAGCTGTTTTTT. Its protein is CASSIDRAGTGELFF.

Here the CDR3 reads CASSLRNTGELFF. The CDR3 DNA reads TGTGCCAGCAGCCTACGAAACACCGGGGAGCTGTTTTTT. The genes are TRBV7-2 and TRBJ2-2; D remains ambiguous. The CDR3 contains 13 residues. Germline V CDR1 and CDR2: SGHTA, FQGNSA. The ends were cut back, 5 bases at V and 2 bases at J, with 6 bases in the middle.

The chain recombines TRBV19 with TRBJ2-1; D not certain. CDR3 size: 13 residues. CDR1 is LNHDA, CDR2 SQIVND, per germline (reference sequence). With 8 bases removed from V and 0 bases from J, the gap between germline ends came to 8 bases. DNA for the CDR3: TGTGCCAGTGCCGTTAGCTCCTACAATGAGCAGTTCTTC. Translation gives CASAVSSYNEQFF.

The rearrangement joins TRBV6-5 to TRBJ1-1; 9 bases match TRBD1. The ends lost 6 bases at V and 1 base at J; junction bases unmatched: 3. This CDR3 is 14 amino acids long. CDR1 and CDR2 from the germline V gene are MNHEY and SVGAGI. The DNA for the CDR3 is TGTGCCAGCAGGGGACAGGGAGGGAACACTGAAGCTTTCTTT. Amino acids: CASRGQGGNTEAFF.

The chain combines TRBV5-1 with TRBJ1-2; 9 bases match TRBD1. Per the germline V gene, CDR1 is SGHRS and CDR2 is YFSETQ. There are 16 residues in the CDR3. The ends lost 2 bases at V and 4 bases at J; junction bases unmatched: 9. This CDR3 reads CASSFNRDRATYGYTF. CDR3 in DNA: TGCGCCAGCAGCTTTAACCGGGACAGGGCGACCTATGGCTACACCTTC.

The gene calls are TRBV2 and TRBJ2-7, with D perhaps TRBD1 (7 bases). V lost 4 bases to trimming and J lost 5 bases, with 18 bases between them. Germline V gene sequence: CDR1 SNHLY, CDR2 FYNNEI. This CDR3 spans 15 amino acids. This CDR3 reads CASSVSLEGAHEQYF. As DNA, the CDR3 is TGTGCCAGCAGTGTGAGTTTGGAGGGGGCCCACGAGCAGTACTTC.

The V and J genes are TRBV10-3 and TRBJ2-1, with D perhaps matching TRBD2 (6 bases). The V and J ends lost 3 bases and 0 bases respectively, with 12 bases between them. The V gene's germline CDR1 is ENHRY and CDR2 SYGVKD. The CDR3 is 16 amino acids. CDR3 amino acids: CAISDLRGSSYNEQFF. The CDR3 DNA sequence: TGTGCCATCAGTGACCTACGGGGGAGCTCCTACAATGAGCAGTTCTTC.

V gene TRBV25-1 combines with J gene TRBJ2-1; maybe TRBD1 (6 bases). V was clipped by 6 bases and J by 10 bases, with 7 bases between them. Germline assignment: CDR1 MGHDK and CDR2 SYGVNS. The CDR3 covers 10 residues. CDR3 DNA sequence: TGTGCCAGCAGAGGGACAGAGCAGTTCTTC. Encoded protein: CASRGTEQFF.

The rearrangement links TRBV27 to TRBJ1-6; a weak D match, TRBD1 (5 bases). V was cut by 8 bases and J by 7 bases, with 21 bases left in between. This CDR3 comprises 16 residues. Germline CDR1 reads MNHEY; CDR2 reads SMNVEV (reference sequence). CDR3 region: CASEYYRGFGNSPLHF. As DNA, the CDR3 is TGTGCCAGCGAGTACTATAGGGGATTTGGGAATTCACCCCTCCACTTT.

V and J are TRBV19 and TRBJ2-6; TRBD1 matches 7 bases. This CDR3 is built from 15 residues. Germline values: CDR1 LNHDA, CDR2 SQIVND (reference sequence). J was trimmed by 2 bases and V by 2 bases; bases with no gene match: 0. CDR3 coding DNA: TGTGCCAGTAGTATAACAGGGGCTGGGGCCAACGTCCTGACTTTC. Translating gives CASSITGAGANVLTF.

For the CDR3, the DNA is TGTGCCACCAAGCGTGAGACAGGGGGCACCGGGGAGCTGTTTTTT. Amino acids: CATKRETGGTGELFF. The chain carries TRBV15 and TRBJ2-2; 9 positions agree with TRBD1. V shed 7 bases, J shed 4 bases, and the junction held 7 bases outside the gene matches. CDR3 size: 15 residues. Germline V gene sequence: CDR1 LNHNV, CDR2 YYDKDF (reference sequence).

As for this clone: The same CDR3 arises from other DNA sequences in this sample as well. The gene calls are TRBV15 and TRBJ2-7; D remains ambiguous. Trimming removed 0 bases at V and 3 bases at J, with 6 bases between. Germline loops: CDR1 LNHNV, CDR2 YYDKDF (reference sequence). This CDR3 has 13 amino acids. CDR3 nucleotides: TGTGCCACCAGCAGAGATATCAGCTACGAGCAGTACTTC. Protein product: CATSRDISYEQYF.

The chain combines TRBV19 with TRBJ2-3, with 7 nucleotides matching TRBD1. Germline V CDR1 and CDR2: LNHDA, SQIVND (reference sequence). This CDR3 contains 14 residues. Trimming took 2 bases from V and 5 from J; bases not matched to a gene: 4. CDR3 sequence reads: CASSITGVGDTQYF. In nucleotides, the CDR3 is TGTGCCAGTAGTATAACAGGGGTGGGAGATACGCAGTATTTT.

The V gene is TRBV6-5, the J gene TRBJ1-2; TRBD1 is a possible D gene (6 bases). Trimming removed 6 bases from V and 5 bases from J, with 19 bases in between. The germline gives CDR1 MNHEY, CDR2 SVGAGI. The CDR3 extends over 15 amino acids. CDR3 bases: TGTGCCAGCAGCCTGAGGGGGGGGATTGGATATGGCTACACCTTC. It is translated as CASSLRGGIGYGYTF.

CDR3 amino acids: CASSLGGRTNSPLHF. CDR3 sequence (DNA): TGCGCCAGCAGCTTGGGGGGGCGGACTAATTCACCCCTCCACTTT. The rearrangement joins TRBV5-1 to TRBJ1-6; weak D call: TRBD1 (6 bases). Trimming shortened V by 0 bases and J by 6 bases, and 10 bases separated the two germline ends. Germline V gives CDR1 SGHRS, CDR2 YFSETQ. The CDR3 is 15 residues long.

The chain joins TRBV30 to TRBJ1-2; D call uncertain. V was cut by 2 bases and J by 6 bases, with 10 bases left in between. This CDR3 comprises 12 residues. Germline assignment: CDR1 GTSNPN and CDR2 SVGIG (reference sequence). CDR3 DNA: TGTGCCTGGAGTCACAGCATCCATGGCTACACCTTC. Translated: CAWSHSIHGYTF.

This chain links TRBV5-1 with TRBJ2-5; a possible D gene is TRBD2 (7 bases). The CDR3 has 15 amino acids. Germline assignment: CDR1 SGHRS and CDR2 YFSETQ. The V gene lost 4 bases and the J gene lost 1 base, with 14 bases spanning the gap. This CDR3 is CASSPDRGAQETQYF. The CDR3 DNA sequence: TGCGCCAGCAGCCCGGACCGGGGGGCCCAAGAGACCCAGTACTTC.